This TCR beta chain was captured in a study of blood T cell repertoires in COVID-19. Study as a whole: Acute-phase and convalescent COVID-19 samples originated in the United States, Italy and Spain. Sample material is recorded as cDNA or gDNA derived from T cells, B-cell-depleted T cells, or PBMCs.

In the source study's methods: Amplified reference gene primers provided the basis for estimating nucleated cell counts. The method was immunoSEQ multiplex PCR; TCRdb's version includes in-frame clones alone and lacks a portion of them. From that table come the V and J calls and clone size; the DNA was used to work out D and trimming. This sample yields over 200,000 clones, of which around 90% are seen a single time; more than 10% belongs to the top ten. Turning to this clone: This sample also contains other DNA sequences that code for the same CDR3.

Material for sequencing was peripheral blood. This receptor was taken from a young woman who had recovered from COVID-19.

DNA for the CDR3: TGTGCCAGCAGCCCGGACAGGGGCTATGGCTACACCTTC. Protein product: CASSPDRGYGYTF. This chain connects TRBV5-4 to TRBJ1-2, with 9 positions matching TRBD1. J lost 4 bases, V lost 4 bases, and 2 bases had no gene match. Germline V gene sequence: CDR1 SGHNT, CDR2 YYREEE (reference sequence). The CDR3 consists of 13 residues.